This is a list of T cell receptor beta chains from one sample in a study of T-cell memory formation after mild COVID-19. Each CDR3 protein gets one entry after TCRdb re-called the 5' RACE reads with MiXCR. Of roughly 250,000 distinct CDR3 sequences in the sample, roughly 15% were seen once. The source material was PBMCs or a T cell subset sorted from them (not recorded which). These receptors originate from a man aged 18 to 30 who had mild COVID-19 (a few samples of this study predate the infection). Cell type and time point are not known. Each CDR3 is given with its conserved first and last residue. The D gene is left open where the match is weak. For some rows the clone size is stated as once, few or many, or as a class when expanded; others skip it.

>TRBV19|few|TRBJ1-5|.
CASSIGAGLQPQHF
TGTGCCAGTAGTATAGGGGCAGGGCTCCAGCCCCAGCATTTT
>TRBV20-1|.|TRBJ1-4|.
CSAIVPLNEKLFF
TGCAGTGCTATAGTACCGCTTAATGAAAAACTGTTTTTT
>TRBV24-1|.|TRBJ2-1|TRBD2
CATSESSGGSSYNEQFF
TGTGCCACCAGTGAGTCCAGCGGGGGTAGCTCCTACAATGAGCAGTTCTTC
>TRBV5-6|many|TRBJ2-1|TRBD2
CASSLVLAGYNEQFF
TGTGCCAGCAGCTTGGTTCTAGCGGGGTACAATGAGCAGTTCTTC
>TRBV28|.|TRBJ1-2|TRBD1
CASSAATQTGINYGYTF
TGTGCCAGCAGTGCCGCTACTCAGACAGGGATCAACTATGGCTACACCTTC
>TRBV19|few|TRBJ1-2|.
CASTYHEYGYGYTF
TGTGCCAGTACCTACCACGAGTACGGCTATGGCTACACCTTC
>TRBV5-1|few|TRBJ1-1|.
CASSLQGLGSGVNTEAFF
TGCGCCAGCAGCTTACAGGGTCTGGGGTCGGGGGTGAACACTGAAGCTTTCTTT
>TRBV5-1|few|TRBJ2-3|TRBD2
CASSRASGGASDTQYF
TGCGCCAGCAGCCGCGCTAGCGGGGGGGCATCGGATACGCAGTATTTT
>TRBV5-1|many|TRBJ1-4|.
CASSRDANEKLFF
TGCGCCAGCAGCCGGGATGCCAATGAAAAACTGTTTTTT
>TRBV12-3/TRBV12-4|.|TRBJ2-1|TRBD2
CASRGLAGVNEQFF
TGTGCCAGCAGGGGACTAGCGGGAGTCAATGAGCAGTTCTTC
>TRBV9|few|TRBJ2-5|.
CASSVEGRAREETQYF
TGTGCCAGCAGCGTAGAGGGCAGGGCGAGAGAAGAGACCCAGTACTTC
>TRBV7-8|few|TRBJ1-1|.
CASSLVWVETGPEAFF
TGTGCCAGCAGCTTGGTTTGGGTCGAAACAGGGCCTGAAGCTTTCTTT
>TRBV28|few|TRBJ1-1|.
CASTSAPENTEAFF
TGTGCCAGCACCAGCGCCCCGGAGAACACTGAAGCTTTCTTT
>TRBV28|.|TRBJ2-3|.
CASSSNLDSTDTQYF
TGTGCCAGCAGCTCCAATCTGGACAGCACAGATACGCAGTATTTT
>TRBV6-6|few|TRBJ1-5|TRBD1
CASSSGQLEAQHF
TGTGCCAGCAGCTCGGGACAGCTCGAGGCCCAGCATTTT
>TRBV6-2/TRBV6-3|.|TRBJ1-3|.
CASSWGLEPGNTIYF
TGTGCCAGCAGTTGGGGGTTGGAGCCTGGAAACACCATATATTTT
>TRBV2|few|TRBJ2-5|.
CASGTSRTQYF
TGTGCCAGCGGGACCAGTCGGACCCAGTACTTC
>TRBV5-1|.|TRBJ2-3|TRBD2
CASRGGFNSDTQYF
TGCGCCAGCAGGGGAGGGTTTAACTCCGATACGCAGTATTTT
>TRBV24-1|few|TRBJ1-5|.
CATSSGPTQHF
TGTGCCACCAGTTCAGGGCCAACCCAGCATTTT
>TRBV7-3|.|TRBJ2-5|TRBD2
CASSPTSGGETQYF
TGTGCCAGCAGCCCCACTAGCGGGGGAGAGACCCAGTACTTC
>TRBV7-9|.|TRBJ1-3|.
CASSLGSSGNTIYF
TGTGCCAGCAGCTTAGGGAGCTCTGGAAACACCATATATTTT
>TRBV18|.|TRBJ1-1|.
CASSVSYGRVNTEAFF
TGTGCCAGCTCCGTGTCCTACGGCAGGGTGAACACTGAAGCTTTCTTT
>TRBV7-8|.|TRBJ1-2|.
CASSRRNLDGYGYTF
TGTGCCAGCAGCCGACGAAACCTGGACGGGTATGGCTACACCTTC
>TRBV6-2/TRBV6-3|few|TRBJ1-5|TRBD1
CASSFDRGGYQPQHF
TGTGCCAGCAGTTTCGACAGGGGGGGTTATCAGCCCCAGCATTTT
>TRBV7-3|few|TRBJ1-4|TRBD1
CASSLRQGATTNEKLFF
TGTGCCAGCAGCTTGAGGCAGGGGGCTACAACTAATGAAAAACTGTTTTTT
>TRBV5-1|.|TRBJ1-1|TRBD1
CASSSDPGGSEAFF
TGCGCCAGCAGTTCCGATCCAGGGGGATCTGAAGCTTTCTTT
>TRBV6-2/TRBV6-3|.|TRBJ1-1|.
CAIKTGNTEAFF
TGTGCCATTAAGACAGGGAACACTGAAGCTTTCTTT
>TRBV3-1|.|TRBJ1-1|.
CASSWLAGTEAFF
TGTGCCAGCAGCTGGCTCGCGGGCACTGAAGCTTTCTTT
>TRBV12-3/TRBV12-4|few|TRBJ2-1|TRBD1
CASSETGGRRYEQFF
TGTGCCAGCAGTGAGACAGGGGGCAGGCGTTATGAGCAGTTCTTC